The entry that follows covers one T cell receptor (beta chain) sequence. This sample stems from a study of blood T cell repertoires in COVID-19. Study as a whole: Whether acute or convalescent, the COVID-19 samples came from the United States, Italy and Spain.

CDR1 and CDR2 (germline): MGHRA, YSYEKL. Trimming took 0 bases from V and 6 from J; bases not matched to a gene: 8. The CDR3 contains 18 residues. Original handling: Amplification from reference gene primers served as the basis for estimated nucleated cell counts. Using immunoSEQ multiplex PCR, the repertoire was profiled, and TCRdb retains in-frame clones only, with some absent. V and J calls and clone size are those listed in that table; D and trimming were worked out from the DNA. The sample holds 14,000 or so clones, approximately 73% seen once. V and J are TRBV4-1 and TRBJ2-3; the match to TRBD2 covers 14 bases. The source of this sequence is a boy under 10 years old with active or convalescent COVID-19. Sequenced: peripheral blood. The CDR3 nucleotides read TGCGCCAGCAGCCAAGACCCAGGACTAGCGGGAGGAGGCGATACGCAGTATTTT. Protein sequence: CASSQDPGLAGGGDTQYF.